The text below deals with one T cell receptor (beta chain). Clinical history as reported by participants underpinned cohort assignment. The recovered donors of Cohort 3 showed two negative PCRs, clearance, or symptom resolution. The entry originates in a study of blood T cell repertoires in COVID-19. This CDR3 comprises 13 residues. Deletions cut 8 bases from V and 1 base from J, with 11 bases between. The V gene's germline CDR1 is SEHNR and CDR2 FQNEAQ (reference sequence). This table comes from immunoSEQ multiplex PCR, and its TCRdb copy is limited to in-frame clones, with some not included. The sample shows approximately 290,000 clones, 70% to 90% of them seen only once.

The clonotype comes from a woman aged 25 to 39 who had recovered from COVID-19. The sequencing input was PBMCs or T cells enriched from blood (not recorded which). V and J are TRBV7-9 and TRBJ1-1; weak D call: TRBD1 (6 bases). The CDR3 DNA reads TGTGCCAGCCGTCCGGACAGGAACACTGAAGCTTTCTTT. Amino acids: CASRPDRNTEAFF.